This TCR beta chain was retrieved from a study of blood T cells in healthy people across ages. This clonotype has a handful of counts. Its antigen is not known. CDR3 size: 14 residues. V lost 3 bases and J lost 6; bases outside the gene matches: 7. Germline V CDR1 and CDR2: KGHSH, LQKENI. Study observations and caveats: Diversity was higher, and naive CD4+ cells more numerous, in long-lived donors than in aged donors. Observed TCR beta diversity per million T cells went down as age went up. This fall followed a roughly linear course with age.

The authors ran a second PCR of roughly 6 to 12 cycles using a sample-barcoded 5' primer and a J-beta primer mix. Each CDR3 protein gets one entry after TCRdb re-called the 5' RACE reads with MiXCR. The sample holds about 730,000 distinct CDR3 sequences, about 40% seen once. The genes are TRBV18 and TRBJ2-7; 8 bases are a match to TRBD1. This clonotype was sampled from a woman aged 60-75 years in good health. Input material: blood. CDR3 nucleotides: TGTGCCAGCTCACCTTTTAACGGACAGGGCGAGCAGTACTTC. This gives the protein CASSPFNGQGEQYF.